This T cell receptor (beta chain) was sequenced for a study of blood T cell repertoires in COVID-19. Study details: Collection of acute and convalescent COVID-19 samples took place in the United States, Italy and Spain. T cells, B-cell-depleted T cells, or PBMCs provided the cDNA or gDNA that served as material.

Trimming shortened V by 3 bases and J by 5 bases, and 20 bases separated the two germline ends. Germline V lookup: CDR1 SGHVS, CDR2 FQNEAQ. The CDR3 is made up of 17 amino acids. Assay used: immunoSEQ multiplex PCR; TCRdb lists only in-frame clones, some missing. The sample contains 300,000 to 350,000 clones, over 75% of which appear only once. The chain joins TRBV7-8 to TRBJ2-1; a weak D match, TRBD2 (5 bases). The sequenced sample was PBMCs or T cells enriched from blood (not recorded which). The TCR comes from a man aged 25 to 40 who had recovered from COVID-19. The CDR3 reads CASSLLPRAPGDNEQFF. The CDR3 bases are TGTGCCAGCAGCTTGCTCCCAAGGGCCCCCGGGGACAATGAGCAGTTCTTC.